This passage covers 22 T cell receptor beta chains from one sample sequenced in a study of cytomegalovirus exposure and HLA in healthy donors. PCR involved 60 Vbeta and 13 Jbeta primers. TCRdb's table, derived via immunoSEQ multiplex PCR, lists solely in-frame clones and lacks some. The sample includes some 110,000 clones. Material: PBMCs. These receptors came from a man aged 25-45 years in good health and CMV-seronegative.

The chain recombines TRBV5-1 with TRBJ2-3; 7 bases agree with TRBD1. The CDR3 extends over 14 amino acids. V lost 3 bases, J lost 2 bases, and 3 bases stayed unmatched. Per the germline V gene, CDR1 is SGHRS and CDR2 is YFSETQ. In nucleotides, the CDR3 is TGCGCCAGCAGCTGGGGACAGACCACAGATACGCAGTATTTT. Encoded protein: CASSWGQTTDTQYF.

The chain links TRBV19 to TRBJ1-4; perhaps TRBD1 as D (6 bases). V dropped 6 bases and J dropped 2 bases, with 10 bases sitting between them. The CDR3 totals 14 residues. Germline CDR1 is LNHDA and CDR2 is SQIVND (reference sequence). DNA of the CDR3: TGTGCCAGTAGCCACAGGGCCACTAATGAAAAACTGTTTTTT. This encodes CASSHRATNEKLFF.

This chain joins TRBV5-4 and TRBJ2-2; 9 nucleotides agree with TRBD2. CDR1 SGHNT and CDR2 YYREEE come from the germline V gene (reference sequence). The CDR3 totals 16 residues. Losses at the gene ends were 4 bases for V and 3 bases for J; bases not matched to a gene: 7. The CDR3 sequence is CASSPGERGDTGELFF. CDR3 DNA: TGTGCCAGCAGCCCGGGGGAGCGGGGGGACACCGGGGAGCTGTTTTTT.

The chain links TRBV7-2 to TRBJ2-7; TRBD2 agrees at 8 bases. This CDR3 contains 15 residues. Germline V lookup: CDR1 SGHTA, CDR2 FQGNSA. V dropped 0 bases and J dropped 0; count of bases not matched to a gene: 1. Here the CDR3 reads CASSLASGDSYEQYF. The CDR3 DNA reads TGTGCCAGCAGCTTAGCTAGCGGGGACTCCTACGAGCAGTACTTC.

V is TRBV19 and J is TRBJ1-4; TRBD1 is a possible D gene (6 bases). The V end lost 5 bases, the J end lost 9 bases, and 10 bases lay between the germline ends. Germline CDR1 reads LNHDA; CDR2 reads SQIVND (reference sequence). CDR3 length: 12 amino acids. The CDR3, as DNA: TGTGCCAGTAGTCGGACAGTCCAAAAACTGTTTTTT. This encodes CASSRTVQKLFF.

Written as DNA, the CDR3 is TGCAGCGTTGAAGATTGGGACAGGGGGCTTGGTGGCTACACCTTC. Amino acid sequence: CSVEDWDRGLGGYTF. This chain uses TRBV29-1 with TRBJ1-2; 12 nucleotides agree with TRBD1. The CDR3 length is 15 residues. V was pared by 0 bases and J by 7 bases, with 6 bases of the junction left unmatched. Germline V gene lookup returns CDR1 SQVTM and CDR2 ANQGSEA.

The chain uses TRBV15 and TRBJ2-1; 8 bases line up with TRBD1. The CDR3 runs to 14 residues. Looked up from germline, CDR1 is LNHNV and CDR2 is YYDKDF (reference sequence). Trimming took 5 bases from V and 12 from J; bases not matched to a gene: 12. In DNA, the CDR3 is TGTGCCACCAGCCCTCGGACAGGGCAGTTCGGGCAGTTCTTC. It is translated as CATSPRTGQFGQFF.

The gene calls are TRBV5-5 and TRBJ1-4; TRBD1 matches at 7 bases. V was clipped by 2 bases and J by 0 bases; unmatched bases: 4. Per germline, CDR1 SGHKS and CDR2 YYEKEE (reference sequence). This CDR3 contains 16 residues. CDR3 sequence (DNA): TGTGCCAGCAGCTTCGGGACAGCAGCAACTAATGAAAAACTGTTTTTT. It yields the protein CASSFGTAATNEKLFF.

The chain links TRBV18 to TRBJ1-1; no clear D gene. The CDR3 is 13 residues long. Germline loops: CDR1 KGHSH, CDR2 LQKENI. V lost 3 bases and J 3 bases, leaving 8 bases between the germline ends. CDR3 sequence reads: CASSPVPDTEAFF. For the CDR3, the DNA is TGTGCCAGCTCACCCGTCCCGGACACTGAAGCTTTCTTT.

The rearrangement links TRBV30 to TRBJ2-3; D is perhaps TRBD2 (6 bases). This CDR3 has 11 residues. CDR1 is GTSNPN and CDR2 is SVGIG in the germline V gene (reference sequence). The V and J ends lost 0 bases and 8 bases respectively, with 6 bases between them. The CDR3 region has the DNA TGTGCCTGGAGTGTACTAGCTACGCAGTATTTT. Amino acids: CAWSVLATQYF. The entire variable domain, with the rest obtained from reference TRBV30 and TRBJ2-3, is as follows: SQTIHQWPATLVQPVGSPLSLECTVEGTSNPNLYWYRQAAGRGLQLLFYSVGIGQISSEVPQNLSASRPQDRQFILSSKKLLLSDSGFYLCAWSVLATQYFGPGTRLTVL.

The chain couples TRBV5-1 to TRBJ1-2; 11 bases line up with TRBD1. Trimming at V came to 4 bases and at J to 6 bases, leaving 5 bases not matched to a gene. Per germline, CDR1 SGHRS and CDR2 YFSETQ. The CDR3 consists of 14 residues. CDR3 sequence: CASSPGQGGHGYTF. Written as DNA, the CDR3 is TGCGCCAGCAGCCCGGGACAGGGGGGCCATGGCTACACCTTC.

The rearrangement uses TRBV7-9 and TRBJ1-6, with a tentative D call TRBD1 (6 bases). V dropped 5 bases and J dropped 7 bases, with 18 bases sitting between them. The CDR3 is 16 amino acids. Germline loops: CDR1 SEHNR, CDR2 FQNEAQ (reference sequence). CDR3 sequence (DNA): TGTGCCAGCAGCCAAGGGGGGGGCGCGAGGAATTCACCCCTCCACTTT. It specifies CASSQGGGARNSPLHF.

This CDR3 is CASSLSRDFTTDTQYF. In nucleotides, the CDR3 is TGCGCCAGCAGCCTCAGCCGGGACTTTACCACAGATACGCAGTATTTT. V gene TRBV4-3 combines with J gene TRBJ2-3; D is perhaps TRBD2 (6 bases). This CDR3 is built from 16 residues. V was trimmed by 4 bases and J by 2 bases, leaving 16 bases between them. The germline V gene has CDR1 LGHNA and CDR2 YSLEER.

The chain uses TRBV6-1 and TRBJ2-3, with 16 bases lining up with TRBD2. There are 16 residues in the CDR3. V trimming: 4 bases; J trimming: 6 bases; junction bases outside the gene matches: 4. Germline values: CDR1 MNHNS, CDR2 SASEGT. The CDR3 region is CASSAGLAGGEDTQYF. CDR3 DNA sequence: TGTGCCAGCAGTGCGGGACTAGCGGGGGGGGAGGATACGCAGTATTTT.

The V gene is TRBV15, the J gene TRBJ1-6; D remains unclear. Germline CDR1 LNHNV, CDR2 YYDKDF (reference sequence). V dropped 5 bases and J dropped 6 bases, with 17 bases sitting between them. CDR3 length: 16 residues. The CDR3 sequence: CATSATLALFNSPLHF. The CDR3 bases are TGTGCCACCAGCGCTACTCTTGCACTGTTTAATTCACCCCTCCACTTT.

This chain joins TRBV10-3 and TRBJ2-1; TRBD1 agrees at 7 bases. Germline CDR1 and CDR2: ENHRY and SYGVKD. V was pared by 3 bases and J by 4 bases, with 9 bases of the junction left unmatched. This CDR3 is built from 16 residues. The CDR3 coding sequence is TGTGCCATCAGTGACTCGACAGGGCAAAAATACAATGAGCAGTTCTTC. Protein sequence: CAISDSTGQKYNEQFF.

The chain has TRBV19 and TRBJ2-6, with D possibly being TRBD2 (5 bases). V was clipped by 7 bases and J by 2 bases, with 9 bases between them. Germline V gene data show CDR1 as LNHDA and CDR2 as SQIVND (reference sequence). This CDR3 comprises 14 residues. The CDR3 reads CASTPRAGANVLTF. The CDR3 DNA is TGTGCCAGTACCCCGAGGGCTGGGGCCAACGTCCTGACTTTC.

The genes are TRBV27 and TRBJ1-6, with a tentative D call TRBD1 (5 bases). V was cut by 6 bases and J by 8 bases, with 8 bases left in between. The CDR3 extends over 12 amino acids. In germline, CDR1 is MNHEY, CDR2 SMNVEV (reference sequence). The CDR3 coding sequence is TGTGCCAGCAGCGTCAGGGATTCACCCCTCCACTTT. Its translation: CASSVRDSPLHF.

V usage is TRBV19 and J usage is TRBJ2-1; TRBD2 might be the D (6 bases). This CDR3 is built from 15 residues. CDR1 LNHDA and CDR2 SQIVND come from the germline V gene (reference sequence). V was cut by 5 bases and J by 10 bases, with 21 bases left in between. CDR3 protein: CASSLVPGLQGEQFF. For the CDR3, the DNA is TGTGCCAGTAGTCTCGTACCGGGACTCCAAGGGGAGCAGTTCTTC. The variable domain in full, with the rest retrieved from reference TRBV19 and TRBJ2-1, is DGGITQSPKYLFRKEGQNVTLSCEQNLNHDAMYWYRQDPGQGLRLIYYSQIVNDFQKGDIAEGYSVSREKKESFPLTVTSAQKNPTAFYLCASSLVPGLQGEQFFGPGTRLTVL.

The chain recombines TRBV6-1 with TRBJ1-1; D might be TRBD1 (5 bases). CDR3 length equals 14 residues. Trimming pared 7 bases from V and 0 bases from J, leaving 12 bases between. Germline loops: CDR1 MNHNS, CDR2 SASEGT. The CDR3 DNA reads as TGTGCCAGCACTCCCTGGACAATGAACACTGAAGCTTTCTTT. Translation: CASTPWTMNTEAFF.

The V gene is TRBV5-5, the J gene TRBJ2-3, with 8 bases identical to TRBD2. This CDR3 is built from 17 residues. V was pared by 1 base and J by 1 base, with 8 bases of the junction left unmatched. Germline CDR1 SGHKS, CDR2 YYEKEE (reference sequence). CDR3 region: CASSLWVAGLRTDTQYF. As DNA, the CDR3 is TGTGCCAGCAGCTTGTGGGTAGCGGGGCTTCGCACAGATACGCAGTATTTT.

V is TRBV9 and J is TRBJ1-2; 8 bases agree with TRBD1. Germline V gene lookup returns CDR1 SGDLS and CDR2 YYNGEE. The ends lost 3 bases at V and 5 bases at J; junction bases unmatched: 6. The CDR3 runs to 14 residues. This chain's CDR3 is CASSETGASYGYTF. The CDR3 DNA follows: TGTGCCAGCAGCGAGACAGGGGCGTCTTATGGCTACACCTTC.